Below are 21 T cell receptor beta chains sequenced from a single sample in a study of blood T cell repertoires in COVID-19. Produced via immunoSEQ multiplex PCR; TCRdb's table is partial and in-frame only. Found here are some 110,000 clones, around nine tenths of them singletons; the top ten hold 4.5%. Sequencing input: peripheral blood. The receptors come from a man in his forties or fifties with acute or convalescent COVID-19.

The V gene is TRBV7-9, the J gene TRBJ2-1; 12 bases are shared with TRBD1. The CDR3 is 15 residues long. Germline V lookup: CDR1 SEHNR, CDR2 FQNEAQ (reference sequence). Germline trimming cut 4 bases from V and 7 bases from J; bases unmatched to any gene: 5. The CDR3 sequence is CASSWGQGAGNEQFF. CDR3 nucleotides: TGTGCCAGCAGCTGGGGACAGGGGGCTGGGAATGAGCAGTTCTTC. The whole variable domain, filled in from reference TRBV7-9 and TRBJ2-1, reads DTGVSQNPRHKITKRGQNVTFRCDPISEHNRLYWYRQTLGQGPEFLTYFQNEAQLEKSRLLSDRFSAERPKGSFSTLEIQRTEQGDSAMYLCASSWGQGAGNEQFFGPGTRLTVL.

The chain is built from TRBV5-1 and TRBJ1-1; D is unclear. This CDR3 has 14 amino acids. Between the trimmed V and J ends, which lost 0 bases and 4 bases, there was a span of 10 bases. CDR1 is SGHRS, CDR2 YFSETQ, per germline. CDR3 loop: CASSLGTESTEAFF. In nucleotides, the CDR3 is TGCGCCAGCAGCTTGGGGACTGAGAGCACTGAAGCTTTCTTT.

This clone was counted a single time. The CDR3 coding sequence is TGTGCCAGTAGTATGACAGGGGTTATCTATGGCTACACCTTC. Translation: CASSMTGVIYGYTF. V gene TRBV19 combines with J gene TRBJ1-2, with TRBD1 matching 8 bases. This CDR3 spans 14 amino acids. Germline V gene sequence: CDR1 LNHDA, CDR2 SQIVND (reference sequence). Trimming cost V 3 bases and J 4 bases; bases outside gene matches: 4.

This clone has a handful of counts. The chain carries TRBV7-9 and TRBJ1-2; possibly TRBD1 for D (6 bases). In germline, CDR1 is SEHNR, CDR2 FQNEAQ (reference sequence). The CDR3 has 13 amino acids. Trimming pared 5 bases from V and 7 bases from J, leaving 14 bases between. This chain's CDR3 is CASSEDSPLGYTF. CDR3 nucleotides: TGTGCCAGCAGCGAGGACAGCCCTCTTGGCTACACCTTC.

The rearrangement links TRBV5-5 to TRBJ1-5, with 7 bases lining up with TRBD1. J lost 0 bases, V lost 4 bases, and 7 bases had no gene match. The CDR3 is made up of 16 amino acids. Germline values: CDR1 SGHKS, CDR2 YYEKEE (reference sequence). The DNA of the CDR3 is TGTGCCAGCAGCAGCGGACAGGATTATAGCAATCAGCCCCAGCATTTT. Protein: CASSSGQDYSNQPQHF.

This sequence joins TRBV30 and TRBJ1-2; D is unresolved. This CDR3 comprises 12 residues. Between the trimmed V and J ends, which lost 5 bases and 7 bases, there was a span of 14 bases. Germline CDR1 is GTSNPN and CDR2 is SVGIG (reference sequence). DNA of the CDR3: TGTGCCTGGGGGAGGGCAGCTGGTGGCTACACCTTC. Residues: CAWGRAAGGYTF.

V and J are TRBV30 and TRBJ2-7; the match to TRBD1 covers 10 bases. The V and J ends lost 6 bases and 1 base, in that order; junction bases with no gene match: 15. CDR1 is GTSNPN and CDR2 is SVGIG in the germline V gene (reference sequence). The length of the CDR3 is 17 residues. The CDR3 DNA sequence: TGTGCCTGCCGCCGGGACAGGGGAACTGCTACGTCCTACGAGCAGTACTTC. Translating it yields CACRRDRGTATSYEQYF.

The gene calls are TRBV12-5 and TRBJ2-6, with D possibly matching TRBD2 (5 bases). Germline-derived CDR1 and CDR2 are LGHNT and FRNRAP. V shed 5 bases and J shed 2 bases, with 10 bases lying between them. This CDR3 has 15 residues. CDR3 residues: CASGPGSAGANVLTF. For the CDR3, the DNA is TGTGCTAGTGGTCCCGGTAGCGCTGGGGCCAACGTCCTGACTTTC.

The chain joins TRBV5-1 to TRBJ2-3; 15 positions match TRBD2. CDR1 and CDR2 from the germline V gene are SGHRS and YFSETQ. Trimming took 4 bases from V and 5 from J; bases not matched to a gene: 5. The CDR3 runs to 16 residues. CDR3 loop: CASSQGLAGGQDTQYF. CDR3 nucleotide sequence: TGCGCCAGCAGCCAGGGACTAGCGGGGGGACAAGATACGCAGTATTTT.

With respect to this clone: The germline gene is not matched at one end of the junction; a read error may be the cause. The V call is TRBV29-1, the J call TRBJ1-1, with D possibly TRBD1 on 6 matching bases. CDR1 is SQVTM and CDR2 is ANQGSEA in the germline V gene. The CDR3 contains 15 residues. The CDR3: CSVKESNRDNREAFF. The CDR3 DNA reads TGCAGCGTTAAAGAAAGTAACCGGGACAACCGGGAAGCTTTCTTT.

V is TRBV9 and J is TRBJ2-1; TRBD2 agrees at 9 bases. V shed 4 bases, J shed 7 bases, and the junction held 12 bases outside the gene matches. This CDR3 is 16 amino acids long. CDR1 and CDR2 (germline): SGDLS, YYNGEE. The CDR3 is CASSPRLAEPLNEQFF. In DNA form, the CDR3 reads TGTGCCAGCAGCCCCCGACTAGCGGAGCCCCTTAATGAGCAGTTCTTC.

The gene calls are TRBV6-1 and TRBJ2-5, with 12 nucleotides matching TRBD2. The CDR3 has 17 residues. Per germline, CDR1 MNHNS and CDR2 SASEGT. V lost 3 bases and J lost 5; bases outside the gene matches: 10. The CDR3 sequence is CASSDPTGLAGSETQYF. The CDR3 DNA reads TGTGCCAGCAGTGACCCGACTGGACTAGCGGGATCTGAGACCCAGTACTTC.

This clone has only one observation. This chain uses TRBV12-3 or TRBV12-4 with TRBJ2-7, with 8 bases fitting TRBD1. Trimming cost V 6 bases and J 7 bases; bases outside gene matches: 8. The CDR3 length is 13 residues. CDR3 protein: CASSQDRAGEQYF. In DNA, the CDR3 is TGTGCCAGCAGCCAGGACAGGGCAGGGGAGCAGTACTTC.

The chain employs TRBV7-8 and TRBJ1-1; a possible D gene is TRBD1 (5 bases). The V gene's germline CDR1 is SGHVS and CDR2 FQNEAQ. Trimming pared 1 base from V and 3 bases from J, leaving 12 bases between. The length of the CDR3 is 15 residues. The CDR3 DNA sequence: TGTGCCAGCAGCTTAGAGCCAGGGAGGGACACTGAAGCTTTCTTT. Amino acid sequence: CASSLEPGRDTEAFF.

This chain connects TRBV5-5 to TRBJ2-2, with unresolved D. CDR1 and CDR2 (germline): SGHKS, YYEKEE (reference sequence). Trimming took 0 bases from V and 8 from J, leaving 14 bases between them. The CDR3 runs 15 residues. The CDR3 DNA reads TGTGCCAGCAGCTTGGCCGGGTCTAGATCAGGGGAGCTGTTTTTT. Its protein is CASSLAGSRSGELFF.

The CDR3: CATSKRVLGSYNEQFF. The CDR3, as DNA: TGTGCCACCAGCAAGCGGGTTTTGGGCTCCTACAATGAGCAGTTCTTC. J is TRBJ2-1 and V is TRBV15; possibly TRBD2 for D (6 bases). The CDR3 extends over 16 amino acids. Germline CDR1 and CDR2: LNHNV and YYDKDF (reference sequence). V lost 4 bases to trimming and J lost 0 bases, with 13 bases between them.

This clone has only one observation. The rearrangement uses TRBV27 and TRBJ2-3; 11 bases line up with TRBD2. Germline V gene lookup returns CDR1 MNHEY and CDR2 SMNVEV (reference sequence). The CDR3 contains 14 residues. The V and J ends lost 6 bases and 6 bases, in that order; junction bases with no gene match: 5. The CDR3 is CASRTSGITDTQYF. In DNA, the CDR3 is TGTGCCAGCAGGACTAGCGGGATCACGGATACGCAGTATTTT.

DNA of the CDR3: TGTGCCAGCAGCCACGACCCGACAGGGAGGGAGCAGTACTTC. Translated: CASSHDPTGREQYF. The chain combines TRBV3-1 (or the pseudogene TRBV3-2) with TRBJ2-7; D is perhaps TRBD1 (7 bases). Trimming stripped 3 bases from V and 7 bases from J, with 16 bases between. Germline V CDR1 and CDR2: LGHDT, YNNKEL (reference sequence). CDR3 size: 14 residues.

The chain combines TRBV7-3 with TRBJ1-2, with D possibly TRBD1 on 5 matching bases. The CDR3 has 15 amino acids. Trimming cost V 5 bases and J 6 bases, with 19 bases left between them. CDR1 and CDR2 (germline): SGHTA, FQGTGA. DNA for the CDR3: TGTGCCAGCAGCCTAAACTCAGACAGAGCTAATGGCTACACCTTC. This sequence encodes CASSLNSDRANGYTF.

V and J are TRBV19 and TRBJ2-3; 8 bases fit TRBD2. CDR1 is LNHDA, CDR2 SQIVND, per germline (reference sequence). V shed 5 bases and J 1 base; nucleotides not matched to a gene: 2. CDR3 size: 14 residues. The CDR3 is CASSFSGGTDTQYF. The DNA of the CDR3 is TGTGCCAGTAGTTTTAGCGGGGGCACAGATACGCAGTATTTT.

V usage is TRBV2 and J usage is TRBJ1-1; D is possibly TRBD1 (5 bases). Germline CDR1 is SNHLY and CDR2 is FYNNEI. This CDR3 region has 17 residues. V lost 0 bases and J lost 6, with 20 bases in between. CDR3 protein: CASSEALRDPLTSEAFF. CDR3 DNA: TGTGCCAGCAGTGAAGCGCTGCGGGACCCTCTTACATCTGAAGCTTTCTTT.